The rows below give T cell receptor beta chains drawn from one sample of a study of OX40 agonist ivuxolimab in advanced cancers. The assay was immunoSEQ multiplex PCR, and TCRdb's table has in-frame clones only and misses some. This sample yields fewer than 95,000 clones, of which about 80% are seen a single time; 5.5% to 7% belongs to the top ten. This specimen consisted of CD4+ or CD8+ T cells sorted from blood, obtained in a trial of the OX40 agonist ivuxolimab. The receptors shown here come from an adult with an advanced solid tumor such as melanoma, head and neck, liver or kidney cancer. CDR3s include the opening cysteine and the closing phenylalanine or tryptophan. Fields, in order: clone size, D gene, CDR3 length, V gene, J gene, CDR3 protein, CDR3 DNA. The D gene is left open where the match is weak. Size tells how often a clone was seen (once, few, many) or the class of an expanded clone, and some rows leave it out.

.,.,15,TRBV5-6,TRBJ1-2,CASSFRTDPNYGYTF,TGTGCCAGCAGCTTCCGGACGGATCCTAACTATGGCTACACCTTC
.,TRBD1,16,TRBV7-6,TRBJ1-3,CASSPRTGTSGNTIYF,TGTGCCAGCAGCCCGCGGACAGGGACCTCTGGAAACACCATATATTTT
.,.,14,TRBV9,TRBJ1-1,CASSAYFSSTEAFF,TGTGCCAGCAGCGCTTACTTTAGTAGCACTGAAGCTTTCTTT
.,.,15,TRBV6-5,TRBJ1-6,CASSYSGSGNSPLHF,TGTGCCAGCAGTTACTCGGGGAGTGGCAATTCACCCCTCCACTTT
.,.,15,TRBV28,TRBJ2-5,CASSSARQPQETQYF,TGTGCCAGCAGCTCCGCGCGGCAACCACAAGAGACCCAGTACTTC
.,TRBD2,19,TRBV5-6,TRBJ2-2,CASSERVVAGGPLPGELFF,TGTGCCAGCAGCGAACGAGTGGTAGCGGGAGGACCCCTCCCCGGGGAGCTGTTTTTT
.,.,18,TRBV25-1,TRBJ1-4,CASSPLGRTSGTNEKLFF,TGTGCCAGCAGCCCCCTAGGCAGAACGAGCGGAACTAATGAAAAACTGTTTTTT
.,.,17,TRBV11-2,TRBJ1-3,CASSLGGPTTSGNTIYF,TGTGCCAGCAGCTTAGGGGGACCTACCACCTCTGGAAACACCATATATTTT
.,.,15,TRBV9,TRBJ2-3,CASSPGDSFADTQYF,TGTGCCAGCAGCCCAGGAGACTCCTTTGCGGATACGCAGTATTTT
once,TRBD2,16,TRBV7-2,TRBJ2-3,CASSSGREVRKDTQYF,TGTGCCAGCAGCTCTGGGCGGGAGGTTCGAAAAGATACGCAGTATTTT
.,TRBD2,19,TRBV4-2,TRBJ2-3,CASSPDGSSGSPRTDTQYF,TGTGCCAGCAGCCCCGACGGGTCTAGCGGGAGCCCTCGGACAGATACGCAGTATTTT
.,.,16,TRBV28,TRBJ1-4,CASSPGYDGYNEKLFF,TGTGCCAGCAGCCCCGGATACGACGGCTACAATGAAAAACTGTTTTTT
.,.,13,TRBV2,TRBJ2-1,CASRAGAYNEQFF,TGTGCCAGCAGAGCAGGGGCCTACAATGAGCAGTTCTTC
.,.,14,TRBV2,TRBJ2-7,CASSATTALSEQYF,TGTGCCAGCAGTGCCACGACAGCTTTAAGCGAGCAGTACTTC
.,.,13,TRBV12-5,TRBJ2-7,CASGWGSGYEQYF,TGTGCTAGTGGTTGGGGGAGCGGGTACGAGCAGTACTTC
.,TRBD1,13,TRBV6-6,TRBJ1-5,CASTRGQGQPQHF,TGTGCCAGTACGAGGGGGCAAGGTCAGCCCCAGCATTTT
.,.,12,TRBV7-9,TRBJ1-5,CASSLDAGHQHF,TGTGCCAGCAGCTTAGACGCCGGCCACCAGCATTTT
.,TRBD2,18,TRBV19,TRBJ2-3,CASSTLGTSGSPTDTQYF,TGTGCCAGTAGTACCCTCGGGACTAGCGGGTCACCCACAGATACGCAGTATTTT
.,.,16,TRBV29-1,TRBJ2-1,CSITGGGSLSYNEQFF,TGCAGTATCACCGGGGGCGGGAGTCTATCCTACAATGAGCAGTTCTTC
.,.,15,TRBV25-1,TRBJ2-3,CASSALGQFTDTQYF,TGTGCCAGCAGTGCCCTTGGACAGTTCACAGATACGCAGTATTTT
.,.,15,TRBV9,TRBJ2-7,CASSVAEGGPYEQYF,TGTGCCAGCAGCGTAGCTGAGGGAGGTCCCTACGAGCAGTACTTC
.,TRBD2,15,TRBV5-1,TRBJ2-3,CASSRPGGSTDTQYF,TGCGCCAGCAGCCGGCCGGGGGGAAGCACAGATACGCAGTATTTT
.,TRBD1,15,TRBV6-5,TRBJ2-5,CASSYDLTGGETQYF,TGTGCCAGCAGTTACGACTTGACAGGGGGAGAGACCCAGTACTTC
.,TRBD1,18,TRBV7-3,TRBJ2-6,CASSTMGQGIGGANVLTF,TGTGCCAGCAGCACTATGGGACAGGGGATTGGTGGGGCCAACGTCCTGACTTTC
once,.,14,TRBV28,TRBJ1-2,CASSQTPGAKGYTF,TGTGCCAGCAGCCAAACCCCAGGGGCTAAGGGCTACACCTTC
.,TRBD1,15,TRBV6-5,TRBJ1-6,CASSYGRQGNSPLHF,TGTGCCAGCAGTTACGGGCGACAGGGCAATTCACCCCTCCACTTT
.,.,14,TRBV30,TRBJ2-2,CAWKRGGNTGELFF,TGTGCCTGGAAGAGGGGGGGAAACACCGGGGAGCTGTTTTTT
.,.,16,TRBV5-6,TRBJ1-5,CASSLWGTDSNQPQHF,TGTGCCAGCAGCTTGTGGGGAACTGATAGCAATCAGCCCCAGCATTTT
once,.,15,TRBV28,TRBJ1-5,CASRRDHRVHQPQHF,TGTGCCAGCAGGAGAGACCACAGGGTTCATCAGCCCCAGCATTTT
.,.,17,TRBV25-1,TRBJ2-2,CASSETTGAWGTGELFF,TGTGCCAGCAGTGAAACCACCGGGGCGTGGGGAACCGGGGAGCTGTTTTTT
.,.,14,TRBV19,TRBJ2-2,CASNDRGGPGELFF,TGTGCCAGTAATGACCGGGGTGGTCCCGGGGAGCTGTTTTTT
.,TRBD2,15,TRBV23-1,TRBJ2-5,CAIETSGAYQETQYF,TGCGCCATCGAAACTAGCGGAGCCTACCAAGAGACCCAGTACTTC
.,.,13,TRBV6-5,TRBJ1-2,CASRGTDHYGYTF,TGTGCCAGCAGAGGGACGGATCATTATGGCTACACCTTC